This T cell receptor (beta chain) derives from a study of shared clonotypes between healthy human individuals (dated by TCRdb to 2018 to 2021). Background on the whole study: The cohort included a few men and a couple of women between 18 and 49 years of age. To estimate repertoire size and how much clonotype sharing occurs between individuals, the study deeply sequenced the blood TCR repertoires of five healthy adults. For each donor, CD4 naive and CD4 memory were each given three plates, CD8 naive was given two plates, and CD8 memory was given one plate. Leukapheresis yielded between about 0.9 and 8.9 billion PBMCs per donor. To increase sequencing depth and limit assay-specific biases, different laboratories used diverse techniques to prepare libraries and sequence TCR repertoires. What the authors observed across the whole study: Because the study included a small number of donors, the genetic and exposure-history diversity represented was limited. Sampling was limited to blood, and TCR repertoires in tissue likely differ from TCR repertoires in blood. Compared with non-shared clonotypes, clonotypes shared by all four sorted-subset donors had higher generation probabilities. Even with the large sequencing depth, rarefaction of the sorted-subset datasets indicated that sequencing was incomplete. Pairwise subsampling indicated that sequencing depth was expected to affect the degree of clonotype sharing among donors. About 4.5% of naive CD4, 3% to 4% of naive CD8, around 2.3% of memory CD4, and over 0.35% of memory CD8 clonotypes were shared across a few donors. Naive subsets generally had larger estimated clonotype richness than memory subsets.

A remark on this clone: Its antigen has not been determined. No much larger clonotype is one base removed from it; base qualities were not supplied.

CD8 naive samples consisted of CD45RO-negative cells that were positively selected for CCR7, yielding a CD45RA+CCR7+ population without TemRA cells. The donors were healthy, HIV-negative adults who had no recently reported acute infections or vaccinations. All donors were Caucasian adults living in Nashville, Tennessee, USA. Blood was collected by leukapheresis, and PBMCs were isolated by Ficoll-Histopaque density gradient centrifugation and then cryopreserved in liquid nitrogen vapor phase. Analytical flow cytometry was used to check the purity and quantity of each magnetically sorted T cell population. Each sorted fraction had its genomic DNA isolated and then quantified by UV absorbance on a Nanodrop 2000c. TCR CDR3 regions were amplified from genomic DNA by multiplex PCR using the deep immunoSEQ assay. For each cell subset, the extracted genomic DNA was distributed evenly across all wells of several immunoSEQ 96-well plates, and each plate served as one replicate. For sorted subsets, each replicate PCR was loaded with about 0.2 ug genomic DNA, equivalent to 32,000 or so T cell genomes. Purified libraries were quantified with a Qubit 3.0 fluorometer, sized on a Bioanalyzer 2100, and re-quantified with the KAPA Library Quantification kit. Every immunoSEQ 96-well plate was sequenced on a dedicated single-read 150-cycle Illumina NextSeq 550 flow cell. Processing in the source paper ran as follows. The immunoSEQ output contained only junctional sequences without quality scores, so filtering could not match that applied to full-length reads. Sequences were annotated with PyIR, a Python wrapper for IgBLAST v1.9, and V/J genes and CDR3 were assigned using IMGT germline references. Reads were filtered out if the reads had weak V/J assignments (E-value above 1e-6), no CDR3, stop codons, out-of-frame junctions, or ambiguous translated residues. V3J clonotypes were defined by identical inferred V gene, J gene, and CDR3 amino acid sequence. Percentage overlap between repertoires was calculated by dividing the number of shared unique clonotypes by the size of the smaller repertoire. RTK rarefaction, the Chao1 estimator, and Recon v2.1 estimates of unobserved clonotypes were used to assess repertoire richness. For all TCRbeta clonotypes obtained by the gDNA method from a few donors, generation probabilities were computed with OLGA. TCRdb provides this immuneACCESS table in a form limited to in-frame rearrangements. Some clones are lacking; in checked studies, under half of them reflect an unresolved V gene, and why the rest are absent is not known. The V and J calls and the clone size are those of that table, but D and trimming were determined from the DNA. The sample profile shows about 2.2 million clones; about 93% of them were found once. The ten largest clones take up more than 1.5% of the sample.

CDR1 and CDR2, per the germline V gene, are SGDLS and YYNGEE. From cysteine to phenylalanine, the CDR3 is 14 amino acids long. Solely the CDR3 DNA is kept, with 42 bases framed from the first base. Trimming costs V 3 bases and J 0 bases, and their ends lie 7 bases apart. The TCR sequence derives from a man between 18 and 35 years old in good health. Some clones in this sample may be carry-over from other donors' samples. The chain links TRBV9 with TRBJ2-1, with no confidently assigned D gene. The sample consisted of naive CD8+ T cells from PBMCs. The sample's cell subset or site label, decoded: CD45RA+CCR7+. The nucleotide sequence is given as TGTGCCAGCAGCGGCGGAAGCTCCTACAATGAGCAGTTCTTC. This translates into CASSGGSSYNEQFF.